Following are 21 T cell receptor beta chains from one sample sequenced in a study of blood T cell repertoires in COVID-19. Assay: immunoSEQ multiplex PCR; the TCRdb copy retains only in-frame clones and omits some. The table records around 200,000 clones, 87% of them present only once. Sequencing used PBMCs or T cells enriched from blood (not recorded which). Receptors originate from a young man with acute COVID-19.

The J gene is TRBJ1-2, the V gene TRBV4-2; unclear D gene. CDR1 is LGHNA, CDR2 YNFKEQ, per germline. The V end lost 0 bases, the J end lost 1 base, and 15 bases lay between the germline ends. CDR3 length equals 17 residues. This CDR3 is CASSQDRIPRDNYGYTF. CDR3 DNA: TGTGCCAGCAGCCAAGATCGAATCCCCCGCGATAACTATGGCTACACCTTC.

Concerning this clone itself: The sample carries other DNA sequences with the same CDR3. This chain links TRBV3-1 (or the pseudogene TRBV3-2) with TRBJ2-7; 12 bases are shared with TRBD2. Germline V lookup: CDR1 LGHDT, CDR2 YNNKEL (reference sequence). The V segment lost 0 bases and the J segment 4 bases; nucleotides outside the gene matches: 4. CDR3 size: 16 residues. The CDR3 is CASSQDLGTSGYEQYF. CDR3 DNA: TGTGCCAGCAGCCAAGATCTGGGGACTAGCGGGTACGAGCAGTACTTC.

This clone has a handful of counts. CDR3 bases: TGTGCCAGCAGTTTTAGAAAGCGGGGCGAGCAGTTCTTC. Its translation: CASSFRKRGEQFF. The chain uses TRBV12-3 or TRBV12-4 and TRBJ2-1; TRBD2 aligns across 7 bases. This CDR3 has 13 amino acids. Trimming removed 3 bases from V and 10 bases from J; junction bases left unmatched: 6.

The chain is built from TRBV30 and TRBJ2-2; 7 bases match TRBD2. Trimming at V came to 5 bases and at J to 6 bases, leaving 9 bases not matched to a gene. This CDR3 region has 14 residues. Germline assignment: CDR1 GTSNPN and CDR2 SVGIG (reference sequence). CDR3 nucleotides: TGTGCCTGGGGGATAACTAGCGACGCCGGGGAGCTGTTTTTT. Encoded protein: CAWGITSDAGELFF.

This chain connects TRBV15 to TRBJ1-5, with a possible D match to TRBD1 (5 bases). CDR1 is LNHNV and CDR2 is YYDKDF in the germline V gene (reference sequence). The CDR3 consists of 14 residues. The CDR3 protein is CGVGRANGNQPQHF. CDR3 coding DNA: TGTGGGGTGGGCAGGGCTAACGGCAATCAGCCCCAGCATTTT.

V usage is TRBV7-9 and J usage is TRBJ2-5; 10 nucleotides line up with TRBD2. CDR1 is SEHNR, CDR2 FQNEAQ, per germline (reference sequence). CDR3 size: 16 residues. The V segment lost 5 bases and the J segment 4 bases; nucleotides outside the gene matches: 10. The CDR3 nucleotides are TGTGCCAGCAGCCCGATGAGCGGGAGGGCCGCAGAGACCCAGTACTTC. Amino acid sequence: CASSPMSGRAAETQYF. The entire variable domain, with the rest obtained from reference TRBV7-9 and TRBJ2-5, is as follows: DTGVSQNPRHKITKRGQNVTFRCDPISEHNRLYWYRQTLGQGPEFLTYFQNEAQLEKSRLLSDRFSAERPKGSFSTLEIQRTEQGDSAMYLCASSPMSGRAAETQYFGPGTRLLVL.

The rearrangement joins TRBV6-5 to TRBJ2-7; no reliable D call. Germline CDR1 MNHEY, CDR2 SVGAGI. V gave up 7 bases and J gave up 2 bases, with 12 bases separating them. The CDR3 consists of 13 residues. The CDR3 here is CASKERETYEQYF. DNA for the CDR3: TGTGCCAGCAAGGAGCGCGAGACCTACGAGCAGTACTTC.

The chain employs TRBV7-2 and TRBJ1-3; 9 nucleotides match TRBD1. CDR3 length equals 16 residues. V lost 3 bases to trimming and J lost 1 base; unmatched junction nucleotides: 4. Germline values: CDR1 SGHTA, CDR2 FQGNSA. The CDR3 reads CASSFGDRVSGNTIYF. Here the CDR3 DNA reads TGTGCCAGCAGCTTCGGGGACAGGGTTTCTGGAAACACCATATATTTT.

The table lists this clone with a few counts. The chain links TRBV6-6 to TRBJ1-1; 10 nucleotides line up with TRBD1. The CDR3 length is 17 residues. The germline CDR1 and CDR2 sequences are MNHNY and SVGAGI (reference sequence). After removal of 5 bases from V and 7 bases from J, the junction contained 16 bases not matched to a gene. The CDR3 sequence is CASSPSYSDRGRIEAFF. As DNA, the CDR3 is TGTGCCAGCAGTCCATCATACTCCGACAGGGGGCGCATTGAAGCTTTCTTT.

This rearrangement joins TRBV28 to TRBJ2-2, with 14 bases matching TRBD2. Trimming cost V 11 bases and J 1 base; bases outside gene matches: 15. Germline lookup yields CDR1 MDHEN and CDR2 SYDVKM. There are 19 residues in the CDR3. DNA of the CDR3: TGTGCCTCCAAGGCCCGGACTAGCGGGAGGCCGCGGAACACCGGGGAGCTGTTTTTT. Its translation is CASKARTSGRPRNTGELFF. Full variable domain (rest looked up from reference TRBV28 and TRBJ2-2): DVKVTQSSRYLVKRTGEKVFLECVQDMDHENMFWYRQDPGLGLRLIYFSYDVKMKEKGDIPEGYSVSREKKERFSLILESASTNQTSMYLCASKARTSGRPRNTGELFFGEGSRLTVL.

This rearrangement joins TRBV10-3 to TRBJ2-7; 11 bases fit TRBD1. Germline V gene lookup returns CDR1 ENHRY and CDR2 SYGVKD. CDR3 size: 14 residues. The V and J ends lost 10 bases and 2 bases, in that order; junction bases with no gene match: 7. CDR3 in DNA: TGTGCCAGCGGGGGGGACAGGGGGACCTACGAGCAGTACTTC. It translates to CASGGDRGTYEQYF.

V usage is TRBV27 and J usage is TRBJ2-5, with D tentatively TRBD1 (6 bases). The V gene's germline CDR1 is MNHEY and CDR2 SMNVEV (reference sequence). V lost 8 bases and J 2 bases, leaving 12 bases between the germline ends. This CDR3 spans 13 amino acids. CDR3 bases: TGTGCCAGCGGACCTACAGGGCAAGAGACCCAGTACTTC. Translated, it gives CASGPTGQETQYF.

The genes are TRBV11-3 and TRBJ1-3, with 8 bases matching TRBD1. The ends lost 1 base at V and 2 bases at J; junction bases unmatched: 4. CDR3 length: 16 residues. Germline values: CDR1 SGHNT, CDR2 YENEEA. The CDR3 region is CASSLVSGGAGNTIYF. For the CDR3, the DNA is TGTGCCAGCAGCTTAGTATCAGGGGGCGCTGGAAACACCATATATTTT.

V gene TRBV4-3 combines with J gene TRBJ2-2; 11 bases match TRBD2. The CDR3 spans 22 residues. CDR1 and CDR2 from the germline V gene are LGHNA and YSLEER. J lost 4 bases, V lost 2 bases, and 21 bases had no gene match. The CDR3: CASSQRGVLIAGGPYSTGELFF. CDR3 nucleotides: TGCGCCAGCAGCCAAAGGGGGGTTTTGATAGCGGGAGGGCCGTATAGCACCGGGGAGCTGTTTTTT.

The genes are TRBV7-8 and TRBJ2-3; 7 nucleotides line up with TRBD2. Germline assignment: CDR1 SGHVS and CDR2 FQNEAQ. Unmatched junction bases numbered 7, after V lost 5 bases and J lost 5 bases. This CDR3 contains 14 residues. The CDR3, as DNA: TGTGCCAGCAGCCCACTAGCGACTCAAGATACGCAGTATTTT. Protein sequence: CASSPLATQDTQYF.

V gene TRBV5-4 combines with J gene TRBJ1-1; D gene uncertain. Germline V CDR1 and CDR2: SGHNT, YYREEE (reference sequence). The V and J ends lost 4 bases and 1 base respectively, with 11 bases between them. The CDR3 has 14 amino acids. The CDR3 reads CASSTKQTNTEAFF. Here the CDR3 DNA reads TGTGCCAGCAGCACAAAACAGACGAACACTGAAGCTTTCTTT.

CDR3 region: CASSYRTESNQPQHF. For the CDR3, the DNA is TGTGCCAGCAGTTACCGGACAGAGAGCAATCAGCCCCAGCATTTT. The rearrangement joins TRBV6-2 or TRBV6-3 to TRBJ1-5; a weak D match, TRBD1 (6 bases). The germline V gene has CDR1 MNHEY and CDR2 SVGEGT. V was clipped by 2 bases and J by 1 base, with 9 bases between them. The CDR3 contains 15 residues.

The chain combines TRBV20-1 with TRBJ2-1; no clear D gene. This CDR3 contains 10 residues. Germline-derived CDR1 and CDR2 are DFQATT and SNEGSKA (reference sequence). The CDR3 region has the DNA TGCATGTGGCGCGGCAATGAGCAGTTCTTC. Protein product: CMWRGNEQFF.

The chain links TRBV7-6 to TRBJ2-3; D perhaps matches TRBD2 (5 bases). The CDR3 sequence is 15 residues long. The V gene's germline CDR1 is SGHVS and CDR2 FNYEAQ. Deletions cut 5 bases from V and 0 bases from J, with 12 bases between. The CDR3 loop reads CASSQRWTSTDTQYF. In DNA, the CDR3 is TGTGCCAGCAGCCAACGCTGGACTAGCACAGATACGCAGTATTTT.

J is TRBJ1-1 and V is TRBV7-9; D unclear. The CDR3 is made up of 15 amino acids. The germline gives CDR1 SEHNR, CDR2 FQNEAQ (reference sequence). Trimming cost V 1 base and J 4 bases, with 13 bases left between them. The chain's CDR3 is CASSLVGLGGTEAFF. For the CDR3, the DNA is TGTGCCAGCAGCTTAGTTGGATTGGGAGGCACTGAAGCTTTCTTT.

This chain uses TRBV28 with TRBJ2-5; 9 bases are a match to TRBD1. V was clipped by 7 bases and J by 2 bases; unmatched bases: 11. The CDR3 spans 16 residues. Germline lookup yields CDR1 MDHEN and CDR2 SYDVKM. The CDR3 DNA reads as TGTGCCAGCAACCCAAGGTCGGGACAGGGACAAGAGACCCAGTACTTC. Its translation is CASNPRSGQGQETQYF.